The 30 T cell receptor beta chains listed next were all sequenced from one sample in a study of control samples from healthy donors and cancer patients. Repertoires were generated with immunoSEQ multiplex PCR, while TCRdb's copy carries only in-frame clones and drops some. The data contain roughly 100,000 clones, roughly 90% of them singletons. Sequencing was done on a sample of blood. The receptors here all came from a man in his thirties or forties in good health.

The chain recombines TRBV18 with TRBJ2-1; D might be TRBD2 (6 bases). The ends were cut back, 3 bases at V and 9 bases at J, with 9 bases in the middle. The CDR3 is made up of 12 amino acids. Germline V gives CDR1 KGHSH, CDR2 LQKENI. CDR3 coding DNA: TGTGCCAGCTCACCGGGGGGTATTGAGCAGTTCTTC. Residues: CASSPGGIEQFF.

V is TRBV24-1 and J is TRBJ1-2, with unresolved D. The CDR3 runs to 12 residues. Germline lookup yields CDR1 KGHDR and CDR2 SFDVKD. V was shortened by 3 bases and J by 4 bases, with 5 bases between the two germline ends. The CDR3 DNA is TGTGCCACCAGTGATATCCGCTATGGCTACACCTTC. Its translation is CATSDIRYGYTF.

This sequence joins TRBV20-1 and TRBJ1-1; no reliable D call. The ends were cut back, 5 bases at V and 5 bases at J, with 9 bases in the middle. CDR3 length: 11 residues. Germline V CDR1 and CDR2: DFQATT, SNEGSKA (reference sequence). The CDR3 coding sequence is TGCAGTGCTCCGGGAGATACTGAAGCTTTCTTT. The encoded protein is CSAPGDTEAFF.

V gene TRBV2 combines with J gene TRBJ2-7; 10 nucleotides agree with TRBD1. The CDR3 totals 14 residues. The germline gives CDR1 SNHLY, CDR2 FYNNEI. J gave up 7 bases and V 7 bases, and 10 bases lay outside the gene matches. CDR3 nucleotides: TGTGCCAGCAAGGGGACTGACAGGGGGCAAGAGCAGTACTTC. Encoded protein: CASKGTDRGQEQYF.

This chain connects TRBV4-1 to TRBJ1-3; tentatively, D is TRBD1 (5 bases). This CDR3 has 15 residues. V lost 1 base to trimming and J lost 8 bases, with 15 bases between them. Germline V CDR1 and CDR2: MGHRA, YSYEKL. DNA of the CDR3: TGCGCCAGCAGCCAAGGGGGACTCCTCGGGCACACCATATATTTT. Its protein is CASSQGGLLGHTIYF.

The genes are TRBV19 and TRBJ2-7; D is ambiguous. The CDR3 loop spans 13 amino acids. The germline V and J ends were trimmed by 0 bases and 2 bases, with 5 bases remaining between them. Germline V lookup: CDR1 LNHDA, CDR2 SQIVND (reference sequence). CDR3 DNA sequence: TGTGCCAGTAGTATAGAGATAGCCTACGAGCAGTACTTC. Translating gives CASSIEIAYEQYF.

The chain uses TRBV6-5 and TRBJ1-5; D is unresolved. The CDR3 sequence is 13 residues long. CDR1 is MNHEY, CDR2 SVGAGI, per germline. V shed 2 bases and J shed 8 bases, with 10 bases lying between them. The CDR3 nucleotides read TGTGCCAGCAGTTACAGTCTGGTAGAGCCCCAGCATTTT. Its translation: CASSYSLVEPQHF.

The J gene is TRBJ2-1, the V gene TRBV19; 10 nucleotides match TRBD1. J lost 9 bases, V lost 6 bases, and 5 bases had no gene match. Germline V gives CDR1 LNHDA, CDR2 SQIVND (reference sequence). There are 13 residues in the CDR3. CDR3 DNA: TGTGCCAGTAGAGGGACAGGGGTTGTTGAGCAGTTCTTC. As protein: CASRGTGVVEQFF. Combining the CDR3 with reference TRBV19 and TRBJ2-1 gives the whole variable domain DGGITQSPKYLFRKEGQNVTLSCEQNLNHDAMYWYRQDPGQGLRLIYYSQIVNDFQKGDIAEGYSVSREKKESFPLTVTSAQKNPTAFYLCASRGTGVVEQFFGPGTRLTVL.

The chain carries TRBV24-1 and TRBJ2-5; 7 nucleotides align to TRBD1. V lost 4 bases, J lost 1 base, and 8 bases stayed unmatched. The germline gives CDR1 KGHDR, CDR2 SFDVKD. The CDR3 is 16 residues long. CDR3 sequence (DNA): TGTGCCACCAGTGACCGAAGGACAGGACCCCAAGAGACCCAGTACTTC. It yields the protein CATSDRRTGPQETQYF.

This chain joins TRBV4-1 and TRBJ2-1; D not certain. The CDR3 consists of 14 residues. The V end lost 3 bases, the J end lost 9 bases, and 15 bases lay between the germline ends. Germline-derived CDR1 and CDR2 are MGHRA and YSYEKL. For the CDR3, the DNA is TGCGCCAGCAGCCAGTTGATTGTGGCCGCTGAGCAGTTCTTC. As protein: CASSQLIVAAEQFF.

CDR3 coding DNA: TGCGCCAGCAGCCGCCAACCTGGAGGCGGTGACAATCAGCCCCAGCATTTT. Translated, it gives CASSRQPGGGDNQPQHF. V is TRBV4-1 and J is TRBJ1-5, with unresolved D. The CDR3 extends over 17 amino acids. Per the germline V gene, CDR1 is MGHRA and CDR2 is YSYEKL. Trimming removed 4 bases at V and 3 bases at J, with 19 bases between.

This chain uses TRBV15 with TRBJ2-7; 8 bases fit TRBD1. With 3 bases clipped from V and 2 bases from J, the junction kept 12 bases outside the gene matches. This CDR3 is 17 amino acids long. Germline V CDR1 and CDR2: LNHNV, YYDKDF (reference sequence). This CDR3 is CATSRASPRTGTYEQYF. As DNA, the CDR3 is TGTGCCACCAGCAGGGCCTCACCAAGGACAGGGACCTACGAGCAGTACTTC.

The DNA of the CDR3 is TGTGCCAGCAGTCAAGGGGGACTCGATCAGCCCCAGCATTTT. The encoded protein is CASSQGGLDQPQHF. This chain joins TRBV28 and TRBJ1-5; D is possibly TRBD1 (6 bases). Germline V gives CDR1 MDHEN, CDR2 SYDVKM. The CDR3 runs 14 residues. V lost 5 bases and J 5 bases, leaving 13 bases between the germline ends.

The chain joins TRBV6-2 or TRBV6-3 to TRBJ2-1; a possible D gene is TRBD1 (6 bases). CDR1 and CDR2 from the germline V gene are MNHEY and SVGEGT. V dropped 2 bases and J dropped 4 bases, with 9 bases sitting between them. The CDR3 totals 14 residues. CDR3 coding DNA: TGTGCCAGCAGTTACGGGGGCTCGTACAATGAGCAGTTCTTC. Its translation is CASSYGGSYNEQFF.

This chain connects TRBV27 to TRBJ2-5; the match to TRBD2 covers 10 bases. The CDR3 is 17 amino acids. The V segment lost 1 base and the J segment 4 bases; nucleotides outside the gene matches: 9. CDR1 is MNHEY, CDR2 SMNVEV, per germline (reference sequence). CDR3 DNA sequence: TGTGCCAGCAGTTTATTCGCCCGGGCTAGCGGGAGAGAGACCCAGTACTTC. It encodes CASSLFARASGRETQYF.

The J gene is TRBJ2-7, the V gene TRBV9, with TRBD1 identical over 10 bases. This CDR3 is built from 16 residues. Germline CDR1 is SGDLS and CDR2 is YYNGEE. The trim removed 4 bases at V and 4 bases at J, leaving 11 bases unmatched. In nucleotides, the CDR3 is TGTGCCAGCAGCACCAAGCCCGGGACAGGGGTGTACGAGCAGTACTTC. Encoded protein: CASSTKPGTGVYEQYF.

The chain is built from TRBV5-4 and TRBJ2-3, with 8 bases lining up with TRBD2. The CDR3 is 14 residues long. With V trimmed by 10 bases and J by 4 bases, 11 bases remained unmatched. The germline V gene encodes CDR1 SGHNT and CDR2 YYREEE (reference sequence). CDR3 DNA sequence: TGTGCCGGAAAACGGGGGGGCCAGGCAGATACGCAGTATTTT. Its translation is CAGKRGGQADTQYF.

In nucleotides, the CDR3 is TGTGCCAGCAGCCAAGTATTAGCGGTTGTTGGAGAGCAGTACTTC. It encodes CASSQVLAVVGEQYF. This chain uses TRBV3-1 (or the pseudogene TRBV3-2) with TRBJ2-7; TRBD2 might be the D (6 bases). The CDR3 runs to 15 residues. Germline CDR1 is LGHDT and CDR2 is YNNKEL (reference sequence). Trimming shortened V by 1 base and J by 7 bases, and 17 bases separated the two germline ends.

There are a few counts of this clone. The DNA of the CDR3 is TGTGCCAGCAGTGAAGCGCGGGTTTCTGGAAACACCATATATTTT. It codes for CASSEARVSGNTIYF. The genes are TRBV6-1 and TRBJ1-3; D unclear. The CDR3 is 15 amino acids. Germline-derived CDR1 and CDR2 are MNHNS and SASEGT. V lost 0 bases to trimming and J lost 1 base, with 7 bases between them.

The rearrangement uses TRBV23-1 and TRBJ1-5, with TRBD1 identical over 11 bases. TRBV23-1 is assigned to the ORF class and has an uncertain function. V was clipped by 8 bases and J by 7 bases; unmatched bases: 7. This CDR3 has 14 residues. CDR3: CASRGTGGGQPQHF. CDR3 nucleotides: TGCGCCAGCCGAGGGACAGGGGGAGGGCAGCCCCAGCATTTT.

The rearrangement joins TRBV25-1 to TRBJ1-3; no definite D call. V dropped 9 bases and J dropped 3 bases, with 6 bases sitting between them. Germline V lookup: CDR1 MGHDK, CDR2 SYGVNS. The CDR3 extends over 11 amino acids. CDR3 residues: CASTVGNTIYF. The CDR3 DNA is TGTGCCAGTACGGTTGGAAACACCATATATTTT.

V is TRBV6-5 and J is TRBJ1-1; a weak D match, TRBD1 (6 bases). V was clipped by 0 bases and J by 4 bases, with 15 bases between them. The V gene's germline CDR1 is MNHEY and CDR2 SVGAGI. The CDR3 runs 16 residues. The CDR3 protein is CASSYSIPGGGTEAFF. For the CDR3, the DNA is TGTGCCAGCAGTTACTCGATCCCCGGGGGCGGCACTGAAGCTTTCTTT.

This rearrangement joins TRBV19 to TRBJ2-7, with TRBD1 matching over 7 bases. V lost 6 bases and J lost 6; bases outside the gene matches: 2. This CDR3 region has 11 residues. CDR1 and CDR2 (germline): LNHDA, SQIVND (reference sequence). CDR3 sequence (DNA): TGTGCCAGTAGGGCAGGGGGCGAGCAGTACTTC. It translates to CASRAGGEQYF.

This CDR3 is CASSQVQGIANYGYTF. CDR3 DNA sequence: TGCGCCAGCAGCCAAGTGCAGGGAATAGCTAACTATGGCTACACCTTC. The V and J genes are TRBV4-3 and TRBJ1-2, with D tentatively TRBD1 (5 bases). V lost 1 base, J lost 0 bases, and 12 bases lay in between. The CDR3 is made up of 16 amino acids. Germline CDR1 reads LGHNA; CDR2 reads YSLEER.

The chain uses TRBV11-2 and TRBJ1-1; D possibly corresponds to TRBD1 (5 bases). Germline V gene data show CDR1 as SGHAT and CDR2 as FQNNGV. This CDR3 comprises 12 residues. V was trimmed by 5 bases and J by 8 bases, leaving 12 bases between them. In DNA form, the CDR3 reads TGTGCCAGCAGCGGGGCGGGGAGGGAAGCTTTCTTT. This encodes CASSGAGREAFF.

The V call is TRBV6-2 or TRBV6-3, the J call TRBJ2-5; 7 bases align to TRBD1. The CDR3 has 16 amino acids. The J segment lost 5 bases and the V segment lost 2 bases, leaving 11 bases of the junction unmatched. CDR1 is MNHEY and CDR2 is SVGEGT in the germline V gene. CDR3 nucleotides: TGTGCCAGCAGTTACCCTATGACAGGGCCCGGGGAGACCCAGTACTTC. It codes for CASSYPMTGPGETQYF.

The J gene is TRBJ1-6, the V gene TRBV10-3, with D perhaps matching TRBD1 (5 bases). The CDR3 loop spans 15 amino acids. Per germline, CDR1 ENHRY and CDR2 SYGVKD. The V and J ends lost 4 bases and 1 base respectively, with 8 bases between them. CDR3 protein: CAISGGTSYNSPLHF. The CDR3 nucleotides read TGTGCCATCAGTGGGGGGACGTCCTATAATTCACCCCTCCACTTT.

The rearrangement uses TRBV28 and TRBJ1-6; D ambiguous. The germline CDR1 and CDR2 sequences are MDHEN and SYDVKM. The CDR3 extends over 13 amino acids. V was trimmed by 2 bases and J by 7 bases, leaving 6 bases between them. CDR3 region: CASSLLRNSPLHF. CDR3 DNA: TGTGCCAGCAGTTTACTCCGGAATTCACCCCTCCACTTT. The full variable domain, with the rest looked up from reference TRBV28 and TRBJ1-6, is DVKVTQSSRYLVKRTGEKVFLECVQDMDHENMFWYRQDPGLGLRLIYFSYDVKMKEKGDIPEGYSVSREKKERFSLILESASTNQTSMYLCASSLLRNSPLHFGNGTRLTVT.

This clone was detected a few times. The rearrangement joins TRBV6-2 or TRBV6-3 to TRBJ2-5; 11 bases agree with TRBD1. CDR3 length: 15 residues. Trimming removed 2 bases from V and 5 bases from J; junction bases left unmatched: 4. Per the germline V gene, CDR1 is MNHEY and CDR2 is SVGEGT. DNA for the CDR3: TGTGCCAGCAGTTACGGACAGGGGGCTTGGGAGACCCAGTACTTC. Its translation is CASSYGQGAWETQYF.

The chain links TRBV18 to TRBJ1-6; D is uncertain. Per the germline V gene, CDR1 is KGHSH and CDR2 is LQKENI. This CDR3 is 12 amino acids long. The V gene lost 8 bases and the J gene lost 5 bases, with 7 bases spanning the gap. This CDR3 is CASRLDNSPLHF. For the CDR3, the DNA is TGTGCCAGCCGCTTGGATAATTCACCCCTCCACTTT.